The rows below give T cell receptor beta chains drawn from one sample of a study of T-cell memory formation after mild COVID-19. One entry per CDR3 protein results from TCRdb running MiXCR on the 5' RACE reads. The sample records a few hundred thousand distinct CDR3 sequences, about a sixth being singletons. Sequenced sample: PBMCs or a T cell subset sorted from them (not recorded which). All receptors derive from a man younger than 35 who had mild COVID-19 (a few samples of this study predate the infection). Cell type and time point are not known. The CDR3 runs from the conserved cysteine through the conserved F or W. The D gene is left open where the match is weak. Expanded clones are given a class, and other clones once, few, many or no size at all.

d_gene	abundance	j_gene	v_gene	len	CDR3aa	CDR3nt
NA	few	TRBJ2-1	TRBV19	16	CASSIDQVLTYNEQFF	TGTGCCAGTAGTATAGATCAGGTCTTGACCTACAATGAGCAGTTCTTC
NA	many	TRBJ2-6	TRBV5-1	18	CASSPFALYFSGANVLTF	TGCGCCAGCAGCCCCTTTGCACTTTATTTCTCTGGGGCCAACGTCCTGACTTTC
TRBD2	NA	TRBJ2-1	TRBV4-1	15	CASSQVAGPNNEQFF	TGCGCCAGCAGCCAGGTAGCGGGGCCTAACAATGAGCAGTTCTTC
NA	NA	TRBJ2-1	TRBV20-1	10	CSARHNEQFF	TGCAGTGCTAGGCACAATGAGCAGTTCTTC
NA	few	TRBJ1-2	TRBV2	12	CASRSTGYGYTF	TGTGCCAGCAGATCGACAGGATATGGCTACACCTTC
NA	many	TRBJ1-6	TRBV5-1	14	CASSQGRVGSPLHF	TGCGCCAGCAGTCAGGGGCGAGTAGGTTCACCCCTCCACTTT
NA	NA	TRBJ1-2	TRBV4-1	13	CASSQTANYGYTF	TGCGCCAGCAGCCAGACCGCTAACTATGGCTACACCTTC
TRBD1	few	TRBJ1-2	TRBV7-9	15	CASRDTGTGGGGYTF	TGTGCCAGCAGAGATACCGGGACAGGGGGCGGTGGCTACACCTTC
NA	few	TRBJ1-4	TRBV20-1	15	CSATISGALLGKLFF	TGCAGTGCCACCATTTCGGGGGCCCTTTTGGGAAAACTGTTTTTT
NA	NA	TRBJ2-6	TRBV5-1	14	CASRVVSGANVLTF	TGCGCCAGCAGGGTAGTCTCTGGGGCCAACGTCCTGACTTTC
NA	NA	TRBJ1-1	TRBV6-6	14	CASSKGTANTEAFF	TGTGCCAGCAGCAAGGGGACGGCTAACACTGAAGCTTTCTTT
NA	NA	TRBJ1-3	TRBV5-4	14	CASSRGTLGNTIYF	TGTGCCAGCAGCCGCGGGACATTAGGAAACACCATATATTTT
TRBD2	few	TRBJ2-1	TRBV5-1	17	CASSLVLAGALNNEQFF	TGCGCCAGCAGCTTGGTACTAGCGGGGGCTCTAAACAATGAGCAGTTCTTC
TRBD2	many	TRBJ2-7	TRBV5-4	13	CASSLAETYEQYF	TGTGCCAGCAGCCTAGCGGAAACTTACGAGCAGTACTTC
TRBD1	few	TRBJ1-5	TRBV12-3/TRBV12-4	17	CASSGTGGASFYQPQHF	TGTGCCAGCAGCGGTACAGGGGGCGCGTCTTTTTATCAGCCCCAGCATTTT
NA	NA	TRBJ2-1	TRBV20-1	13	CSARSPAHNEQFF	TGCAGTGCTAGGAGTCCAGCCCACAATGAGCAGTTCTTC